The 14 T cell receptor beta chains below come from one sample, sequenced in a study of radiotherapy plus CTLA-4 blockade in lung cancer. TCRdb keeps only in-frame clones here, not all; method: immunoSEQ multiplex PCR. This table has roughly 120,000 clones, 81% appearing once. The sample consisted of peripheral blood, taken from a patient treated with radiotherapy plus ipilimumab. The receptor source for this set is a human donor with non-small cell lung cancer that progressed on radiotherapy plus ipilimumab. Some clones in this sample may be carry-over from other donors' samples.

The J gene is TRBJ1-1, the V gene TRBV5-6; D is uncertain. The CDR3 covers 13 residues. Germline CDR1 is SGHDT and CDR2 is YYEEEE. V lost 4 bases and J lost 0, with 7 bases in between. CDR3 residues: CASSREVNTEAFF. CDR3 nucleotides: TGTGCCAGCAGCCGCGAGGTGAACACTGAAGCTTTCTTT.

This sequence joins TRBV4-3 and TRBJ1-1; the match to TRBD1 covers 8 bases. V lost 1 base, J lost 4 bases, and 8 bases stayed unmatched. Germline V gives CDR1 LGHNA, CDR2 YSLEER. CDR3 size: 16 residues. In nucleotides, the CDR3 is TGCGCCAGCAGCCAAGGTGGCAGGGGGCCGAGCACTGAAGCTTTCTTT. It codes for CASSQGGRGPSTEAFF.

The chain uses TRBV27 and TRBJ2-7; D is perhaps TRBD1 or TRBD2 (6 bases each). Germline V gene lookup returns CDR1 MNHEY and CDR2 SMNVEV (reference sequence). V dropped 8 bases and J dropped 0 bases, with 14 bases sitting between them. CDR3 length equals 14 residues. CDR3 in amino acids: CASGGPVGSYEQYF. DNA for the CDR3: TGTGCCAGCGGGGGGCCTGTGGGCTCCTACGAGCAGTACTTC.

This clone was detected only once. V is TRBV30 and J is TRBJ2-5, with D uncertain. The CDR3 runs 15 residues. The V end was cut by 4 bases, the J end by 2 bases, with 17 bases between. Germline V lookup: CDR1 GTSNPN, CDR2 SVGIG (reference sequence). CDR3 in amino acids: CAWKWGNSRQETQYF. The CDR3 region has the DNA TGTGCCTGGAAGTGGGGTAACAGCCGTCAAGAGACCCAGTACTTC.

The CDR3 DNA is TGTGCCACCAGCAGAGGTGGCGGGGGATACACAGATACGCAGTATTTT. Its translation is CATSRGGGGYTDTQYF. The rearrangement uses TRBV15 and TRBJ2-3; 7 bases line up with TRBD2. J was trimmed by 2 bases and V by 1 base; bases with no gene match: 6. Germline V gene lookup returns CDR1 LNHNV and CDR2 YYDKDF (reference sequence). The CDR3 spans 16 residues.

CDR3: CASRDASHEQYF. CDR3 nucleotides: TGTGCCAGTAGGGACGCCAGCCACGAGCAGTACTTC. This chain uses TRBV19 with TRBJ2-7; D not certain. Germline values: CDR1 LNHDA, CDR2 SQIVND (reference sequence). Trimming took 6 bases from V and 5 from J, leaving 11 bases between them. This CDR3 has 12 residues.

The rearrangement uses TRBV7-2 and TRBJ2-5; possibly TRBD1 for D (5 bases). Germline CDR1 is SGHTA and CDR2 is FQGNSA. The CDR3 spans 14 residues. The V end was cut by 0 bases, the J end by 5 bases, with 10 bases between. The CDR3 here is CASSLAGQGETQYF. DNA for the CDR3: TGTGCCAGCAGCTTAGCGGGTCAGGGTGAGACCCAGTACTTC. Full variable domain (outside the CDR3, taken from reference TRBV7-2 and TRBJ2-5): GAGVSQSPSNKVTEKGKDVELRCDPISGHTALYWYRQSLGQGLEFLIYFQGNSAPDKSGLPSDRFSAERTGGSVSTLTIQRTQQEDSAVYLCASSLAGQGETQYFGPGTRLLVL.

The chain employs TRBV27 and TRBJ2-3, with D unresolved. Germline loops: CDR1 MNHEY, CDR2 SMNVEV (reference sequence). This CDR3 is 15 amino acids long. With 1 base removed from V and 6 bases from J, the gap between germline ends came to 14 bases. CDR3 sequence (DNA): TGTGCCAGCAGTTTATATCGGTCAGGTGGCGATACGCAGTATTTT. Amino acid sequence: CASSLYRSGGDTQYF.

The chain carries TRBV19 and TRBJ2-7; D is unclear. The V end lost 9 bases, the J end lost 4 bases, and 25 bases lay between the germline ends. CDR1 and CDR2 (germline): LNHDA, SQIVND (reference sequence). The CDR3 sequence is 16 residues long. CDR3: CASTPRVGPVLYEQYF. The CDR3 region has the DNA TGTGCCAGCACGCCAAGGGTGGGCCCTGTCCTTTACGAGCAGTACTTC.

The chain recombines TRBV6-6 with TRBJ1-1, with 8 bases lining up with TRBD1. The V segment lost 4 bases and the J segment 1 base; nucleotides outside the gene matches: 2. The CDR3 extends over 14 amino acids. CDR1 is MNHNY, CDR2 SVGAGI, per germline (reference sequence). CDR3 nucleotide sequence: TGTGCCAGCAGTTTGGACAGGGCGAACACTGAAGCTTTCTTT. Residues: CASSLDRANTEAFF.

The CDR3 protein is CASSSFMMREQYF. For the CDR3, the DNA is TGTGCCAGCAGCTCCTTTATGATGAGGGAGCAGTACTTC. V gene TRBV7-9 combines with J gene TRBJ2-7; D not resolved. CDR3 length: 13 residues. Per germline, CDR1 SEHNR and CDR2 FQNEAQ (reference sequence). Trimming stripped 4 bases from V and 7 bases from J, with 14 bases between.

V gene TRBV27 combines with J gene TRBJ2-1, with 7 bases matching TRBD1. Germline CDR1 and CDR2: MNHEY and SMNVEV (reference sequence). The V segment lost 6 bases and the J segment 6 bases; nucleotides outside the gene matches: 11. This CDR3 is built from 15 residues. The DNA of the CDR3 is TGTGCCAGCAGCCCCTCTGGACAGGCCATCAATGAGCAGTTCTTC. It yields the protein CASSPSGQAINEQFF.

This chain connects TRBV18 to TRBJ1-2, with D hard to call. This CDR3 has 14 amino acids. V lost 2 bases to trimming and J lost 5 bases, with 12 bases between them. Germline V CDR1 and CDR2: KGHSH, LQKENI. CDR3 coding DNA: TGTGCCAGCTCACCAATCTCGGACGGATATGGCTACACCTTC. Encoded protein: CASSPISDGYGYTF.

The V gene is TRBV18, the J gene TRBJ1-1; D not resolved. CDR1 and CDR2 from the germline V gene are KGHSH and LQKENI. The CDR3 consists of 15 residues. V was clipped by 8 bases and J by 2 bases, with 18 bases between them. The CDR3 loop is CASTDVAGGNTEAFF. CDR3 nucleotide sequence: TGTGCCAGCACGGACGTCGCAGGAGGAAACACTGAAGCTTTCTTT.